This T cell receptor beta chain is drawn from a study of CD4 T cells in relation to SARS-CoV-2 and coronaviruses. Background on the study: PBMCs were cultured with antigen for over nine days before TCR beta sequencing. Negative control cultures got HIV-1 Nef peptides or no peptide.

This clone was observed a few times. What it recognizes is unknown. Overall study findings and caveats: Crossreactivity was assessed only for spike protein, not other viral proteins.

Assay: immunoSEQ multiplex PCR; the TCRdb copy retains only in-frame clones and omits some. The data hold 20,000 to 30,000 clones, with 60% to 80% observed a single time. CD4+ T cells from unexposed donors were obtained before the COVID-19 pandemic (2011-2018). CD4+ T cells were isolated from the cells after less than 13 days of culture. Unexposed-donor CD4+ T cells were probed with SARS-CoV-2 S/N and four cold-coronavirus spikes, cells permitting. Specimen: CD4+ T cells from PBMCs, cultured in vitro. The receptor was derived from a human donor in good health.

CDR3 sequence (DNA): TGTGCCAGGGGGGACAAGCCTAACTATGGCTACACCTTC. This sequence encodes CARGDKPNYGYTF. This sequence joins TRBV9 and TRBJ1-2; D perhaps matches TRBD1 (6 bases). The germline V and J ends were trimmed by 8 bases and 0 bases, with 11 bases remaining between them. The germline CDR1 and CDR2 sequences are SGDLS and YYNGEE. This CDR3 is built from 13 residues.